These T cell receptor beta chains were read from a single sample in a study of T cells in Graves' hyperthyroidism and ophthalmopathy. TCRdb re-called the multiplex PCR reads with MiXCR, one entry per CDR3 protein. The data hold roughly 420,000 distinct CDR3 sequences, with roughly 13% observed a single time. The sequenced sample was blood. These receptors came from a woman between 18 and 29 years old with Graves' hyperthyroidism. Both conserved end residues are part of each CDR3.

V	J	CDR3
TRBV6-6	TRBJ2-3	CASSYSETGVGDTQYF
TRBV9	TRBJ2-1	CASSVREWGNEQFF
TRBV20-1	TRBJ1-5	CSARGPTGDDGNQPQHF
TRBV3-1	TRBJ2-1	CASSLIAGAGNEQFF
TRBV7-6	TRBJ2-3	CASSLEVAGARSQYF
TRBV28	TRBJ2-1	CASTTAGGVGEQFF
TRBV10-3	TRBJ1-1	CATAGGEITEAFF
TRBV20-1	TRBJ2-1	CSAPTDRALYNEQFF
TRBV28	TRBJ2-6	CASSSRTGPFSGANVLTF
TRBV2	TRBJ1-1	CASLGGSMNTEAFF